This T cell receptor beta chain was recorded in a study of vaccination effects on CD4 cells after COVID-19. Study at large: Using viral peptide pools, the ViraFEST assay grew out antigen-specific CD4+ T cells prior to sequencing. Study results and limitations: Marked clonal contraction was seen in infection- and vaccine-induced clones late after vaccination.

Germline V gene sequence: CDR1 SGHRS, CDR2 YFSETQ. V gave up 3 bases and J gave up 4 bases, with 10 bases separating them. The CDR3 consists of 13 residues. Measured with immunoSEQ multiplex PCR; TCRdb has only the in-frame clones, and not every one. Among around 40,000 clones listed, 55% to 80% were seen once. As concerns this clone: No antigen is known for it.

When nine to ten days of culture had elapsed, CD4+ T cells were isolated. Having tested negative for nucleocapsid antibodies, the vaccine recipients showed no prior SARS-CoV-2 infection. Fresh IL-2-containing medium replaced half the medium on days 3 and 7. This chain links TRBV5-1 with TRBJ2-5; D is possibly TRBD2 (5 bases). The source material was CD4+ T cells from PBMCs cultured without peptide, sampled before COVID-19 vaccination. This receptor was obtained from a human donor who received a COVID-19 vaccine. CDR3 residues: CASSYGAGETQYF. In DNA, the CDR3 is TGCGCCAGCAGCTACGGCGCGGGAGAGACCCAGTACTTC.